A selection of T cell receptor beta chains follows, all from one sample in a study of blood T cells in healthy people across ages. TCRdb re-called the 5' RACE reads through MiXCR, storing one row per CDR3 protein. The sample yields some 1.7 million distinct CDR3 sequences, 28% seen once. Material for sequencing was blood. These receptors were collected from a woman in her twenties or thirties in good health. Both conserved end residues are part of each CDR3. D genes are given only for firm matches. A row's size may be missing; if present it is once, few, many or a size class.

d_call j_call v_call clone_size cdr3_nt cdr3_aa
. TRBJ1-2 TRBV7-2 few TGTGCCAGCAGCACCAAGAGGGTGGACGGCTACACCTTC CASSTKRVDGYTF
. TRBJ2-3 TRBV12-3/TRBV12-4 . TGTGCCAGCAGACTTAGCGCAGATACGCAGTATTTT CASRLSADTQYF
. TRBJ2-1 TRBV7-2 . TGTGCCAGCAGGGGGCAGGGGGACTTCGGCGAGCAGTTCTTC CASRGQGDFGEQFF
. TRBJ2-7 TRBV29-1 few TGCAGCGTTGATGGGGGTTCGATAACGGGAACCTACGAGCAGTACTTC CSVDGGSITGTYEQYF
. TRBJ1-2 TRBV7-9 few TGTGCCAGCAGCAGGGACATGCCCCGCGTGATTGGTGGCTACACCTTC CASSRDMPRVIGGYTF
. TRBJ1-2 TRBV27 few TGTGCCAACAGTCCAGGAGGGTACGGCTACACCTTC CANSPGGYGYTF
. TRBJ2-7 TRBV12-3/TRBV12-4 many TGTGCCAGTAAACTAGTCCCTACCTCCTACGAGCAGTACTTC CASKLVPTSYEQYF
. TRBJ1-1 TRBV29-1 few TGCAGCGGAGGGTCGCTGAACACTGAAGCTTTCTTT CSGGSLNTEAFF
. TRBJ2-1 TRBV12-5 few TGTGCTAGTGGTTCCCTAGTGTGGGGCAATGAGCAGTTCTTC CASGSLVWGNEQFF
. TRBJ2-7 TRBV2 few TGTGCCAGTTGCCGAGAGGGCAGTTCCTACGAGCAGTACTTC CASCREGSSYEQYF
TRBD2 TRBJ2-1 TRBV7-9 once TGTGCCAGCAGCTTTGCGGGAGTCACGAATGAGCAGTTCTTC CASSFAGVTNEQFF
. TRBJ2-7 TRBV28 few TGTGCCATCAGTTTGCCAGCCCGCTACGAGCAGTACTTC CAISLPARYEQYF
TRBD1 TRBJ2-5 TRBV20-1 . TGCAGTGCTAGAGATCAAAGGACAGGGGGTTCGGAGACCCAGTACTTC CSARDQRTGGSETQYF
. TRBJ2-7 TRBV20-1 many TGCAGTGCTAGTATTAGCGGCTACGAGCAGTACTTC CSASISGYEQYF
TRBD2 TRBJ2-2 TRBV27 few TGTGCCAGCAGTTTAGTTGGCGGGAGGAACACCGGGGAGCTGTTTTTT CASSLVGGRNTGELFF
TRBD1 TRBJ2-3 TRBV29-1 few TGCAGCGTTGAAGAGGACCGGGACAGGGGTGGTCAGTATTTT CSVEEDRDRGGQYF
. TRBJ2-1 TRBV10-3 few TGTGCCATCAGTGGGGCCCCTTCGGATGAGCAGTTCTTC CAISGAPSDEQFF
TRBD2 TRBJ2-1 TRBV4-1 . TGCACCAGCAGCCACCCCACTAGCGGGGTTTGGAATGAGCAGTTCTTC CTSSHPTSGVWNEQFF
. TRBJ2-2 TRBV4-3 . TGCGCCAGCAGCCAAGGAGGGGCCGGCACCGGGGAGCTGTTTTTT CASSQGGAGTGELFF
TRBD1 TRBJ1-1 TRBV10-3 . TGTGCCATCAGTGCCGGACAGGGGAGAAATACTGAAGCTTTCTTT CAISAGQGRNTEAFF
. TRBJ1-1 TRBV12-3/TRBV12-4 few TGTGCCAGCAGTTTAGACTCCCCCAGGGCGAACACTGAAGCTTTCTTT CASSLDSPRANTEAFF
. TRBJ1-2 TRBV5-1 . TGCGCCAGCAGCTTGGCCGTGGACAGCTATGGCTACACCTTC CASSLAVDSYGYTF
TRBD2 TRBJ2-3 TRBV7-3 many TGCGCCAGCAGCTCGATAGCGGGGACAGATACGCAGTATTTT CASSSIAGTDTQYF